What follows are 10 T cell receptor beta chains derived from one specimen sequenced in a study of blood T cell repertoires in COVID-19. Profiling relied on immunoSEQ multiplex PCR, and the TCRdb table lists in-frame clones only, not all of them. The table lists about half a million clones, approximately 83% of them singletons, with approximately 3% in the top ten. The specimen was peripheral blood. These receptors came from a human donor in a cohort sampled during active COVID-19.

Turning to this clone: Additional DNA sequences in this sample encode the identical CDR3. This CDR3 is CASSIPGQGRGNQPQHF. The CDR3 nucleotides are TGTGCCAGTAGTATTCCAGGACAGGGACGAGGCAATCAGCCCCAGCATTTT. The rearrangement joins TRBV19 to TRBJ1-5; 8 bases are shared with TRBD1. Germline V gene data show CDR1 as LNHDA and CDR2 as SQIVND (reference sequence). V lost 3 bases and J lost 2; bases outside the gene matches: 9. The CDR3 runs to 17 residues.

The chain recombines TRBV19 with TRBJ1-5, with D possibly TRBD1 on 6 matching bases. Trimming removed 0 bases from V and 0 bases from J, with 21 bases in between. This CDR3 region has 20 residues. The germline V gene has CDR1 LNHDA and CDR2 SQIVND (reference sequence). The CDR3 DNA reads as TGTGCCAGTAGTATAGATCCCCTCTCAGGGACACAGAATAGCAATCAGCCCCAGCATTTT. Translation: CASSIDPLSGTQNSNQPQHF.

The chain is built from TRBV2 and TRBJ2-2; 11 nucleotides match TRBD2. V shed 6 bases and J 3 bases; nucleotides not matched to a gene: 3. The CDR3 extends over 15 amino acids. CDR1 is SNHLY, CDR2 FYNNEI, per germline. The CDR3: CASRGLAVHTGELFF. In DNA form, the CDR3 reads TGTGCCAGCAGGGGACTAGCGGTTCACACCGGGGAGCTGTTTTTT.

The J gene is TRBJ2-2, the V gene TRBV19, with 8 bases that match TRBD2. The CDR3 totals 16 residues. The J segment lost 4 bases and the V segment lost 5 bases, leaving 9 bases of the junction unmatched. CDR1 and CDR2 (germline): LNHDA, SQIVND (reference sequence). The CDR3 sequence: CASSLPAGAFTGELFF. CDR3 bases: TGTGCCAGTAGTTTACCAGCGGGAGCTTTCACCGGGGAGCTGTTTTTT.

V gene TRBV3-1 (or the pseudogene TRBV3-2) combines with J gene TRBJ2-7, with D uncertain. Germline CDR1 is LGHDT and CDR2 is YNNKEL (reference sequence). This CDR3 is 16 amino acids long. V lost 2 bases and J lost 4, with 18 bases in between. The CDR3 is CASSQIETSDGYEQYF. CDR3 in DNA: TGTGCCAGCAGCCAAATTGAGACATCGGATGGGTACGAGCAGTACTTC.

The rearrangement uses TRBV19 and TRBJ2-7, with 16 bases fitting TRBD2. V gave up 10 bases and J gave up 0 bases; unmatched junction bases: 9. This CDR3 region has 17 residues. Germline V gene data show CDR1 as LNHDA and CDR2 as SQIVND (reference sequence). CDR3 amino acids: CATAGTSGRASSYEQYF. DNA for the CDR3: TGTGCCACGGCCGGGACTAGCGGGAGGGCGAGCTCCTACGAGCAGTACTTC.

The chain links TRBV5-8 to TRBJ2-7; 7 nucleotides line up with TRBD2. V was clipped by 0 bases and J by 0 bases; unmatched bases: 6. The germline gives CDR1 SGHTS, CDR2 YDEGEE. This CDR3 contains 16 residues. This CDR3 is CASSLAWGGRSYEQYF. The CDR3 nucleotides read TGTGCCAGCAGCTTGGCCTGGGGGGGACGCTCCTACGAGCAGTACTTC.

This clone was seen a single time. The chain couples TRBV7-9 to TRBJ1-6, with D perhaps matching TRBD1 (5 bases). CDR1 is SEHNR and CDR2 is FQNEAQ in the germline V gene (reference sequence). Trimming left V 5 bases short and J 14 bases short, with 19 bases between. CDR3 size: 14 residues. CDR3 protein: CASSLGRGVGSLHF. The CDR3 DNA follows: TGTGCCAGCAGCCTAGGACGGGGGGTCGGGTCCCTCCACTTT.

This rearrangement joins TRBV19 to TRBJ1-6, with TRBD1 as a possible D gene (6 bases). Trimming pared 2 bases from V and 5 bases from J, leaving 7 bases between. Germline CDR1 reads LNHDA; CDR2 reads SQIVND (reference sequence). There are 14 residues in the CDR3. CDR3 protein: CASSIRDNNSPLHF. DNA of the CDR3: TGTGCCAGTAGTATAAGGGACAATAATTCACCCCTCCACTTT.

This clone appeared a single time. The DNA for the CDR3 is TGCAGCGTGCTTGGACAGGGGGCAGAGACCCAGTACTTC. Residues: CSVLGQGAETQYF. This chain links TRBV29-1 with TRBJ2-5; 11 nucleotides agree with TRBD1. The germline V gene encodes CDR1 SQVTM and CDR2 ANQGSEA. The J segment lost 4 bases and the V segment lost 6 bases, leaving 4 bases of the junction unmatched. The CDR3 contains 13 residues.